This T cell receptor (beta chain) was observed in a study of cytomegalovirus exposure and HLA in healthy donors. The overall study: Among about 200 million T cells, an earlier analysis found 90 million to 130 million unique TCR beta sequences.

As regards this clone: Antigen: not known.

Overall study findings and caveats: Earlier results showed most TCR beta V segments being productive about 87% or about 30% of the time. Association of 16,951 TCR beta sequences with HLA alleles was found at 0.05 false discovery rate in a later analysis.

The germline V gene encodes CDR1 SNHLY and CDR2 FYNNEI. This CDR3 contains 16 residues. V shed 1 base, J shed 5 bases, and the junction held 7 bases outside the gene matches. 13 Jbeta primers and 60 Vbeta primers were used for the PCR. The repertoire was sequenced with immunoSEQ multiplex PCR; TCRdb's copy has only in-frame clones and lacks some. The repertoire consists of approximately 160,000 clones, with 65% to 85% occurring once and the leading ten covering over 2.5%. V usage is TRBV2 and J usage is TRBJ2-2; 7 positions agree with TRBD1. This receptor was obtained from a woman in her 40s in good health and CMV-seropositive. The sample comprised PBMCs. CDR3: CASSEGAGGNTGELFF. CDR3 sequence (DNA): TGTGCCAGCAGTGAAGGGGCAGGGGGAAATACCGGGGAGCTGTTTTTT.